The clone carrying this T cell receptor (beta chain) was counted ten times or more. Trimming removed 0 bases at V and 2 bases at J, with 13 bases between. The CDR3 extends over 16 amino acids. Germline loops: CDR1 SNHLY, CDR2 FYNNEI. The data derive from a study of metastatic and nonmetastatic thyroid tumors. TCRdb redid the clone calls on the PCR reads using MiXCR. Among more than 35,000 clones listed, approximately 13% were seen once. Every patient underwent thyroid surgery untreated. Sequencing was performed on blood. This clonotype originated in a female donor with papillary thyroid cancer or a benign thyroid nodule (not recorded which). Some clones in this sample may be carry-over from other donors' samples. The chain links TRBV2 to TRBJ2-5, with D tentatively TRBD1 or TRBD2 (5 bases each). The CDR3 loop reads CASSEAPGTDQETQYF. CDR3 coding DNA: TGTGCCAGCAGTGAAGCCCCGGGGACGGATCAAGAGACCCAGTACTTC.